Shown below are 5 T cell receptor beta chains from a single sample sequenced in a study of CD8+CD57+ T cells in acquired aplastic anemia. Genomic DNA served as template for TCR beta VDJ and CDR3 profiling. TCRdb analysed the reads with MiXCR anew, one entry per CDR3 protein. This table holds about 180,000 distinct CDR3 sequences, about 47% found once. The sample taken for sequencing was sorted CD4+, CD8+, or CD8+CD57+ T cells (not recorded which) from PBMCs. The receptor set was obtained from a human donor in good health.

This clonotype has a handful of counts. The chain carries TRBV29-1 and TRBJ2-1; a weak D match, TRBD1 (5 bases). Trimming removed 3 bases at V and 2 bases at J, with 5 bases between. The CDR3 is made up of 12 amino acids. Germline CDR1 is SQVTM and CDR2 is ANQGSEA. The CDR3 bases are TGCAGCGTTGAGGACACCTACAATGAGCAGTTCTTC. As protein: CSVEDTYNEQFF.

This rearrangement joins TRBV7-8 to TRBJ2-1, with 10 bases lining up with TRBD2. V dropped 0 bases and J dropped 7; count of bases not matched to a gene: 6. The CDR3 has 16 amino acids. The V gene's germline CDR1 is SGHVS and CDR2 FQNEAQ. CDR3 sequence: CASSLASGRPGNEQFF. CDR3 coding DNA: TGTGCCAGCAGCTTAGCTAGCGGGAGGCCGGGGAATGAGCAGTTCTTC. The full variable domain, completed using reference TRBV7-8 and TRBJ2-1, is GAGVSQSPRYKVAKRGQDVALRCDPISGHVSLFWYQQALGQGPEFLTYFQNEAQLDKSGLPSDRFFAERPEGSVSTLKIQRTQQEDSAVYLCASSLASGRPGNEQFFGPGTRLTVL.

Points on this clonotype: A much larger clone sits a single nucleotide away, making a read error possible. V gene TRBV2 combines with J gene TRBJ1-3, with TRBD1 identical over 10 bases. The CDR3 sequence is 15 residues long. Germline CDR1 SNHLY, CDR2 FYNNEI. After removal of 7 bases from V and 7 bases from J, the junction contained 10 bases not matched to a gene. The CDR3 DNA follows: TGTGCCAGCAAGAAGAGACAGGGGGCGGACAACACCATATATTTT. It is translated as CASKKRQGADNTIYF.

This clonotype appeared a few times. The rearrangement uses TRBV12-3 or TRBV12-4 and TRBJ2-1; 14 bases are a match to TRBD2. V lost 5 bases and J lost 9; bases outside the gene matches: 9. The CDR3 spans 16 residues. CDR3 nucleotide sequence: TGTGCCAGCAGTCCCCGGACTAGCGGGAGGTCTGGTGAGCAGTTCTTC. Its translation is CASSPRTSGRSGEQFF.

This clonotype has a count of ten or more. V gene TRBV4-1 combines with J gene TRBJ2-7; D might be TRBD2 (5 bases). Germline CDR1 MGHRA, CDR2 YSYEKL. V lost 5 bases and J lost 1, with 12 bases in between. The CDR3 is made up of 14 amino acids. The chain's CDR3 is CASSWERGSYEQYF. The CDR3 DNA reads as TGCGCCAGCAGCTGGGAACGGGGTTCCTACGAGCAGTACTTC.